This T cell receptor (beta chain) was observed in a study of blood T cell repertoires in COVID-19. In the study overall: Italy, Spain and the United States were the sources of the convalescent and acute COVID-19 samples. T cells, B-cell-depleted T cells, or PBMCs provided the cDNA or gDNA that served as material.

The CDR3 consists of 13 residues. In germline, CDR1 is KGHDR, CDR2 SFDVKD. V dropped 9 bases and J dropped 4; count of bases not matched to a gene: 3. As originally analysed: Nucleated cell counts were estimated from reference gene primer amplification. The repertoire was sequenced with immunoSEQ multiplex PCR; TCRdb's copy has only in-frame clones and lacks some. V and J calls and clone size are those listed in that table; D and trimming were worked out from the DNA. The sample has about 150,000 clones; 88% are singletons. This clone came up a few times. Sample: peripheral blood. The V gene is TRBV24-1, the J gene TRBJ1-5, with 9 bases lining up with TRBD1. The sequence was collected from a man over 45 who had recovered from COVID-19. The CDR3 DNA reads TGTGCCACCGGGACAGGGTATAATCAGCCCCAGCATTTT. It is translated as CATGTGYNQPQHF.